Reported below is one TCR beta chain. This clonotype occurred a few times. Its antigen has not been determined. No much larger clonotype is one base removed from it; base qualities were not supplied. Library construction relied on RACE. Sequencing relied on a NextSeq 500. During library preparation, unique molecular identifiers were attached to individual cDNA molecules so that TCRs could be counted in a quantitative, reproducible way. Each blood RNA sample was used to sequence both TCR alpha and TCR beta chains. The original methods were these. A median of roughly 100,000 TCRs per sample was observed, with a range of about 20,000 to 690,600. The Decombinator software suite was used to annotate V, J and CDR3 in the TCR reads. To make PS versus PT1 abundance plots, every sample was subsampled to the same number of TCRs (28,000). TCRs were defined as expanded if absent before sensitization and observed at least eight times at the 2-week time point. TCRdb ran its own pipeline on the public reads, namely fastp trimming at Q25 and MiXCR clone calling, and kept in-frame beta chains. Each entry is one CDR3 protein sequence, shown with its most common DNA and genes. These V and J calls are TCRdb output, not the study's own analysis. For this sample there are about 180,000 distinct CDR3 sequences; 30% appear just once. Roughly 3% of the sample is held by the ten biggest clonotypes.

The entry originates in a study of human T cells and chemical hapten exposure (dated by TCRdb to the early 2020s). At the level of the whole study: For sensitization, 2% DPC in acetone was applied to a 2 cm by 2 cm area of upper inner arm skin. Patients additionally received weekly therapeutic DPC doses to the scalp throughout the approximately 22-week study period. Patch tests used Finn chambers with 0.01% DPC on the upper back, scored after 6 days by International Contact Dermatitis Research Group standards. The mostly female patient cohort included alopecia areata with under or over 50% scalp involvement, alopecia totalis and alopecia universalis. Libraries were combined into a pool for sequencing, and differences in TCR yield between samples came mainly from small differences in library volumes within the pool. This study followed changes in the peripheral blood TCR repertoire in vivo during primary and secondary sensitization of alopecia patients to the hapten diphenylcyclopropenone (DPC). Patient blood was sampled pre-sensitization (week 0) and at 2, 6 and about 24 weeks after DPC sensitization. For TCR sequencing, blood came from about 28 alopecia patients at anywhere from one to four time points (pre-sensitization, 2, 6 and 24 weeks).

There are 18 amino acids in the CDR3, from cysteine to phenylalanine inclusive. Of all the DNA, just the CDR3 is kept, 54 bases in frame from base 1. The germline V gene gives CDR1 as LGHNA and CDR2 as YSLEER. Germline trimming: 0 bases from V, 1 base from J; junction bases outside gene matches: 7. Points the paper makes about the study in general: Expanded TCRs formed significantly more large CDR3 similarity clusters than pre-sensitization or healthy control sets, consistent with antigen-driven responses. DPC sensitization did not change how many TCRs were above 1 in 1000 frequency, and no evidence was found of alterations in global repertoire structure. After repeated subsampling, the strength of the expansion versus patch-test correlation and the threshold at which it became significant changed. Because every patient had alopecia, a presumed autoimmune disease, the patients' immune response might differ from that of healthy individuals. A positive correlation was found between the number of PT1 expanded TCRs and patch test score, with significance reached at thresholds 8, 16 and 32 but not 4.

The time point label on this specimen signifies: pre-sensitization, week 0. The intended sense of this specimen's treatment or condition label: therapeutic diphenylcyclopropenone sensitization with weekly scalp DPC. At every patch-test visit, the blood draw took place before the patch test was put on. To be eligible, patients had to be aged 18 to 70, diagnosed with alopecia and judged suitable for DPC therapy, while pregnant patients were excluded. Total RNA was extracted from unfractionated whole blood that had been collected in Tempus Blood RNA tubes. The chain joins TRBV4-3 to TRBJ2-3, with 10 bases matching TRBD2. Source: whole blood, taken in connection with sensitization to the hapten diphenylcyclopropenone (DPC). This sequence originates from a woman aged 30 to 39 with alopecia areata. Some clones in this sample may be carry-over from other donors' samples. CDR3 sequence: CASSQEFGLAGGTDTQYF. The DNA sequence follows: TGCGCCAGCAGCCAAGAATTTGGGCTAGCGGGAGGCACAGATACGCAGTATTTT.